A selection of T cell receptor beta chains follows, all from one sample in a study of T cell repertoires in cytomegalovirus infection. TCRdb re-called the reads through MiXCR, storing one row per CDR3 protein. The repertoire holds 150,000 to 200,000 distinct CDR3 sequences, with approximately 19% as singletons. The sequenced sample consisted of PBMCs. The receptor source for this set is a human donor in good health (CMV status not recorded). Some clones in this sample may be carry-over from other donors' samples. Each CDR3 is given with its conserved first and last residue. D genes are given only for firm matches. Part of the rows lack a size; the others show once, few, many or a class for expanded clones.

>NA|TRBV10-3|NA|TRBJ2-3|15
TGTGACATCAGCCGAAGAGGTGCGAACACAGATACGCAGTATTTT
CDISRRGANTDTQYF
>NA|TRBV11-1|few|TRBJ1-1|14
TGTGCCAGCAGGGCTCAGCGGGCGGGAACTGAAGCTTTCTTT
CASRAQRAGTEAFF
>NA|TRBV12-3/TRBV12-4|few|TRBJ1-6|14
TGTGCCAGCAGCCAAAGGGGATCGAATTCACCCCTCCACTTT
CASSQRGSNSPLHF
>NA|TRBV6-1|NA|TRBJ1-2|17
TGTGCCTGCAGGCGTAATCTCCTTTTCTCGGGGGCTGGTGGCTACACCTTC
CACRRNLLFSGAGGYTF
>NA|TRBV7-2|many|TRBJ2-3|12
TGTGCCAGCAGGAACGGAGGGGATACGCAGTATTTT
CASRNGGDTQYF
>TRBD1|TRBV7-2|many|TRBJ2-5|16
TGTGCCAGCAGCCCCCGTCGGACAGGGGGCCTAGAGACCCAGTACTTC
CASSPRRTGGLETQYF
>NA|TRBV19|many|TRBJ1-1|15
TGTGCCAGTACCATAGCCCCCCAGGGGAAAAATGAAGCTTTCTTT
CASTIAPQGKNEAFF
>NA|TRBV29-1|few|TRBJ2-7|13
TGCAGCGTGGACAGCGATTTTTCCTACGAGCAGTACTTC
CSVDSDFSYEQYF
>NA|TRBV11-3|few|TRBJ2-2|14
TGTGCCAGCAGCTTAGAAGGTGGCACCGGGGAGCTGTTTTTT
CASSLEGGTGELFF
>NA|TRBV6-2/TRBV6-3|many|TRBJ2-6|16
TGTGCCAGCAGTAGGGTTCGGGTCTCTGGGGCCAACGTCCTGACTTTC
CASSRVRVSGANVLTF